This T cell receptor beta chain was sequenced for a study of control samples from healthy donors and cancer patients. Germline CDR1 is MNHEY and CDR2 is SVGEGT. V lost 6 bases to trimming and J lost 6 bases, with 17 bases between them. The CDR3 extends over 15 amino acids. Profiled with immunoSEQ multiplex PCR; TCRdb holds only in-frame clones, not every one. The sample includes some 100,000 clones, roughly 92% of them seen just once. The clonotype originates from a human donor in good health. The donor label of this sample is uncertain. This chain uses TRBV6-2 or TRBV6-3 with TRBJ2-2; no clear D gene. The sequencing input was blood. CDR3 nucleotide sequence: TGTGCCAGCAGCGGCCTTTTCGAAGGCTCCGGGGAGCTGTTTTTT. Translating it yields CASSGLFEGSGELFF.